Included here is one T cell receptor beta chain sequence, with context. The sample comes from a study of OX40 agonist ivuxolimab in advanced cancers. Method: immunoSEQ multiplex PCR; TCRdb's copy keeps in-frame clones and lacks some. Found here are 55,000 to 65,000 clones, 70% to 90% of them singletons; the top ten hold approximately 4%. CDR3 length: 12 residues. The germline gives CDR1 LNHDA, CDR2 SQIVND (reference sequence). Trimming shortened V by 5 bases and J by 3 bases, and 5 bases separated the two germline ends. The material was CD4+ or CD8+ T cells sorted from blood, obtained in a trial of the OX40 agonist ivuxolimab. This clonotype was obtained from an adult with an advanced solid tumor such as melanoma, head and neck, liver or kidney cancer. J is TRBJ1-5 and V is TRBV19; D is uncertain. The CDR3 nucleotides read TGTGCCAGTAGTCTCATCAATCAGCCCCAGCATTTT. It encodes CASSLINQPQHF. The whole variable domain, filled in from reference TRBV19 and TRBJ1-5, reads DGGITQSPKYLFRKEGQNVTLSCEQNLNHDAMYWYRQDPGQGLRLIYYSQIVNDFQKGDIAEGYSVSREKKESFPLTVTSAQKNPTAFYLCASSLINQPQHFGDGTRLSIL.